This is a list of T cell receptor beta chains from one sample in a study of blood T cell repertoires in COVID-19. Measured with immunoSEQ multiplex PCR; TCRdb has only the in-frame clones, and not every one. The profile shows about 350,000 clones, around nine tenths of them singletons. The sequenced sample was PBMCs or T cells enriched from blood (not recorded which). The receptor source for this set is a woman aged 25 to 45 who had been exposed to COVID-19. CDR3s include the opening cysteine and the closing phenylalanine or tryptophan. The D gene is left open where the match is weak. The size entry is marked missing in some rows and otherwise reads once, few, many or a size class.

j_gene	abundance	v_gene	d_gene	CDR3nt	CDR3aa
TRBJ2-3	NA	TRBV27	TRBD2	TGTGCCAGCAGTCCCCAGCGGGCCAGCGGGAGGACATACACAGATACGCAGTATTTT	CASSPQRASGRTYTDTQYF
TRBJ1-2	NA	TRBV5-1	NA	TGCGCCAGCAGCAACGGGGGGTTAAGCGCCCTAACCTATGGCTACACCTTC	CASSNGGLSALTYGYTF
TRBJ1-4	NA	TRBV19	TRBD1	TGTGCCAGTCATCGGACAGGGGGCCATGAAAAACTGTTTTTT	CASHRTGGHEKLFF
TRBJ1-1	once	TRBV6-5	TRBD1	TGTGCCAGCAAGGGACAGGGCAGGAACACTGAAGCTTTCTTT	CASKGQGRNTEAFF
TRBJ2-7	NA	TRBV12-3/TRBV12-4	NA	TGTGCCAGCAGTTCGACAGACGAGCAGTACTTC	CASSSTDEQYF
TRBJ1-3	NA	TRBV27	NA	TGTGCCAGCAGTCCCTACTACAAGGCTGGAAACACCATATATTTT	CASSPYYKAGNTIYF
TRBJ1-1	NA	TRBV29-1	NA	TGCAGCGCCCTAACTTTGACACGGAAGTGGGAAGCTTTCTTT	CSALTLTRKWEAFF
TRBJ1-2	few	TRBV27	NA	TGTGCCAGCAGTCCCCATGTCGGCTATGGCTACACCTTC	CASSPHVGYGYTF
TRBJ2-1	NA	TRBV7-8	TRBD2	TGTGCCAGCAGCTTAGTAATTGGCGGGAGCTCCTACAATGAGCAGTTCTTC	CASSLVIGGSSYNEQFF
TRBJ2-7	NA	TRBV6-2/TRBV6-3	TRBD2	TGTGCCAGCAGTTGGACTCCGAGCGGGAACGGCTTGGGGGAGCAGTACTTC	CASSWTPSGNGLGEQYF
TRBJ2-5	NA	TRBV28	TRBD2	TGTGCCAGCAGTTTAAGGCGAGCGGGAGCACGGGAGACCCAGTACTTC	CASSLRRAGARETQYF
TRBJ2-2	NA	TRBV2	TRBD1	TGTGCCGTCGCAGGGACAGCGGTGGGCGGGGAGCTGTTTTTT	CAVAGTAVGGELFF
TRBJ2-5	NA	TRBV28	NA	TGTGCCAGCAGTCTGACAGTACAAGAGACCCAGTACTTC	CASSLTVQETQYF
TRBJ2-5	once	TRBV2	NA	TGTGCCAGCAGTGAACTACAGGGCCAGCAAGAGACCCAGTACTTC	CASSELQGQQETQYF
TRBJ2-7	NA	TRBV28	NA	TGTGCCAGCAGTTTCAGGACAGTAACCTACGAGCAGTACTTC	CASSFRTVTYEQYF
TRBJ1-1	few	TRBV7-3	NA	TGTGCCAGCAGCTTTTCTCCGGGGAGCGGGCTGGACACTGAAGCTTTCTTT	CASSFSPGSGLDTEAFF
TRBJ2-5	once	TRBV11-3	NA	TGTGCCAGCAGCTTAAATCCAGGGCAAGAGACCCAGTACTTC	CASSLNPGQETQYF
TRBJ2-3	NA	TRBV9	TRBD2	TGTGCCAGCAGCGCCCCTAGCGGGGGCACAGATACGCAGTATTTT	CASSAPSGGTDTQYF
TRBJ2-2	NA	TRBV11-2	TRBD2	TGTGCCAGCAGCTTAGTGACTCTAGCGGGAGTGACCGGGGAGCTGTTTTTT	CASSLVTLAGVTGELFF
TRBJ2-3	NA	TRBV4-1	NA	TGCGCCAGCAGCCGGGACTTGCTGGCAGATACGCAGTATTTT	CASSRDLLADTQYF
TRBJ2-1	NA	TRBV7-2	NA	TGTGCCAGCCCAAGGGACTTCAAGGACAATGAGCAGTTCTTC	CASPRDFKDNEQFF
TRBJ1-6	NA	TRBV20-1	NA	TGCAGTGCTAGTCAGGTTTCGAGTAATTCACCCCTCCACTTT	CSASQVSSNSPLHF
TRBJ1-2	NA	TRBV5-6	NA	TGTGCCAGCAGCTTGAGTTCAGGGAAATATGGCTACACCTTC	CASSLSSGKYGYTF
TRBJ1-2	few	TRBV10-2	TRBD1	TGCGCCAGCAGTGAGCCCAGAAAGACAGGGATTCGCCGTTCTAACTATGGCTACACCTTC	CASSEPRKTGIRRSNYGYTF
TRBJ1-1	NA	TRBV7-8	NA	TGTGCCAGCAGCCTGCCCAACCTCGGGGACTATAACACTGAAGCTTTCTTT	CASSLPNLGDYNTEAFF
TRBJ2-2	NA	TRBV9	NA	TGTGCCAGCAGCGTAGGGGATGGAGGAGGCCCCCTTAGCGGGGAGCTGTTTTTT	CASSVGDGGGPLSGELFF